The T cell receptor (beta chain) described here comes from a study of blood T cell repertoires in COVID-19. Overall study context: From T cells, B-cell-depleted T cells, or PBMCs came the material, which was cDNA or gDNA.

Repertoires were generated with immunoSEQ multiplex PCR, while TCRdb's copy carries only in-frame clones and drops some. The data contain fewer than 250,000 clones, about 91% of them seen just once; the ten biggest clones take up 4% to 5.5%. V shed 3 bases and J 3 bases; nucleotides not matched to a gene: 4. The CDR3 is made up of 17 amino acids. Germline CDR1 SGHRS, CDR2 YFSETQ. Sequenced input: peripheral blood. The TCR sequence derives from a woman in her thirties or forties with acute or convalescent COVID-19. The chain recombines TRBV5-1 with TRBJ2-1; 15 bases match TRBD2. The CDR3: CASSSPGLAGGYNEQFF. The DNA for the CDR3 is TGCGCCAGCAGCTCTCCGGGACTAGCGGGGGGCTACAATGAGCAGTTCTTC.